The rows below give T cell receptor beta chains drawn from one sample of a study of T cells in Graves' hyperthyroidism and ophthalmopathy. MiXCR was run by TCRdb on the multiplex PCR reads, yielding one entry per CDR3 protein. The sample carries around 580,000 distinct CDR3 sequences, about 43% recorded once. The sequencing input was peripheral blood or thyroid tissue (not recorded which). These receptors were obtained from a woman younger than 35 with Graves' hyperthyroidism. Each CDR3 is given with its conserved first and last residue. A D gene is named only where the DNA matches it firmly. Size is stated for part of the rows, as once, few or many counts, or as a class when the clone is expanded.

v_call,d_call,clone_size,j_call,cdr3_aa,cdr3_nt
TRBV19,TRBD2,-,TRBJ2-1,CASSIDLGTSGNEQFF,TGTGCCAGTAGTATAGATCTGGGGACTAGCGGCAATGAGCAGTTCTTC
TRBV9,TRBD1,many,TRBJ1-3,CASSVEPPDREDF,TGTGCCAGCAGCGTAGAACCACCGGACAGGGAGGATTTT
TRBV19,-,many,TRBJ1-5,CASSSKVNQPQHF,TGTGCCAGTAGTTCCAAGGTCAATCAGCCCCAGCATTTT
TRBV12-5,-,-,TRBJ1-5,CASGFPGNRPQHF,TGTGCTAGTGGTTTTCCAGGTAATCGGCCCCAGCATTTT
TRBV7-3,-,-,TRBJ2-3,CASSPGPPADTQYF,TGTGCCAGCAGCCCGGGGCCTCCCGCAGATACGCAGTATTTT
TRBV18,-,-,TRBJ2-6,CASSPAGSGANVLTF,TGTGCCAGCTCACCAGCGGGTTCTGGGGCCAACGTCCTGACTTTC
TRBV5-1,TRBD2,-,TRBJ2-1,CASSSQGLGPGDEQFF,TGCGCCAGCAGCTCACAAGGACTAGGCCCCGGCGATGAGCAGTTCTTC
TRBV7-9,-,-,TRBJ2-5,CASSLLQGQETQYF,TGTGCCAGCAGCTTACTACAGGGCCAAGAGACCCAGTACTTC
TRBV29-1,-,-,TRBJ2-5,CSTQRGDRAETQYF,TGCAGCACCCAGCGGGGGGACAGGGCAGAGACCCAGTACTTC
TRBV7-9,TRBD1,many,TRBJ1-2,CASSPRQGGYTF,TGTGCCAGCAGCCCCAGACAGGGTGGCTACACCTTC
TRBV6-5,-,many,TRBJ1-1,CASSYSDGRRTEAFF,TGTGCCAGCAGTTACTCGGATGGGCGGCGTACTGAAGCTTTCTTT
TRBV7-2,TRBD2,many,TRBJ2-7,CASSVSGSRLYEQYF,TGTGCCAGCAGCGTTAGCGGGAGTAGACTCTACGAGCAGTACTTC
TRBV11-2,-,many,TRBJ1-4,CASSLAWGLGEKLFF,TGTGCCAGCAGCTTAGCCTGGGGCTTAGGTGAAAAACTGTTTTTT
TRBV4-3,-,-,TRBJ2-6,CASSQGRARGANVLTF,TGCGCCAGCAGCCAAGGGAGGGCCCGTGGGGCCAACGTCCTGACTTTC
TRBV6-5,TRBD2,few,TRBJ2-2,CASKLNSGRGGELFF,TGTGCCAGCAAGTTGAATAGCGGGAGGGGCGGGGAGCTGTTTTTT
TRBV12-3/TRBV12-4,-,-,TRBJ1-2,CASSLRRRQDYGYTF,TGTGCCAGCAGTTTGCGCCGGCGGCAGGACTATGGCTACACCTTC
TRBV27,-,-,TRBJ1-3,CASSDPSSGNTIYF,TGTGCCAGCTCGGACCCTAGCTCTGGAAACACCATATATTTT
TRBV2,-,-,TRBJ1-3,CATAGSGDTIYF,TGTGCCACCGCAGGCTCTGGAGACACCATATATTTT
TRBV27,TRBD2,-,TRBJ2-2,CASSLISGSRGELFF,TGTGCCAGCAGTCTTATTAGCGGGAGTCGCGGGGAGCTGTTTTTT
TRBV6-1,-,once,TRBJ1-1,CASSPAGLGTEAFF,TGTGCCAGCAGCCCGGCGGGGCTTGGCACTGAAGCTTTCTTT
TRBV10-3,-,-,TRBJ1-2,CAISESWQGYGYTF,TGTGCCATCAGTGAGTCGTGGCAGGGGTATGGCTACACCTTC
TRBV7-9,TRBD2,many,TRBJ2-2,CASSLAWTSPTGELFF,TGTGCCAGCAGTCTAGCGTGGACTAGCCCCACCGGGGAGCTGTTTTTT
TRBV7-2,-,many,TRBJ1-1,CASSPRGGGNTEAFF,TGTGCCAGCAGCCCGAGGGGTGGCGGGAACACTGAAGCTTTCTTT
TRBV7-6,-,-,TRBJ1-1,CASSRGDGAEAFF,TGTGCCAGCAGCAGGGGGGACGGGGCTGAAGCTTTCTTT
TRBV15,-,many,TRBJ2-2,CATSRVVGNTGELFF,TGTGCCACCAGCAGAGTTGTAGGGAACACCGGGGAGCTGTTTTTT
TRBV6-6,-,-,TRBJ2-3,CASSWTLSATDTQYF,TGTGCCAGCAGTTGGACCTTGTCCGCCACAGATACGCAGTATTTT
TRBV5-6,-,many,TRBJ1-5,CASSPGRNQPQHF,TGTGCCAGCAGCCCTGGGCGCAATCAGCCCCAGCATTTT
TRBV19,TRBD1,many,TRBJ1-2,CASSLEGQQFYGYTF,TGTGCCAGTAGCCTAGAGGGACAGCAATTCTATGGCTACACCTTC
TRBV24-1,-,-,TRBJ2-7,CATSDETGDEQYF,TGTGCCACCAGTGACGAGACGGGAGACGAGCAGTACTTC
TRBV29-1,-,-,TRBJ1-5,CSVGGLGNQPQHF,TGCAGCGTCGGCGGACTAGGGAATCAGCCCCAGCATTTT
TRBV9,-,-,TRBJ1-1,CASSPPGGTEAYF,TGTGCCAGCAGCCCTCCGGGGGGCACTGAAGCTTACTTT
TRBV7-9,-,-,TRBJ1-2,CASSFYICSARGDSEVYGYTF,-
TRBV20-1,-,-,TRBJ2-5,CSARALGTEYF,TGCAGTGCCAGGGCCCTGGGGACCGAGTACTTC
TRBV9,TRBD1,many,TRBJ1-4,CASTPHRGPEKLFF,TGTGCCAGCACCCCGCACAGGGGCCCCGAAAAACTGTTTTTT
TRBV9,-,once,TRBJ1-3,CASSALGGTIYF,TGTGCCAGCAGCGCTCTAGGGGGCACCATATATTTT
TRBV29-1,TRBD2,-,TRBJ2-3,CSVGTSGRVTQYF,TGCAGCGTCGGGACTAGCGGGAGGGTAACGCAGTATTTT
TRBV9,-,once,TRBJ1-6,CASSYNRVNSPLHF,TGTGCCAGCAGTTATAACAGGGTTAATTCACCCCTCCACTTT
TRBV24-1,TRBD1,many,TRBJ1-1,CATSETGGGTEAFF,TGTGCCACCAGTGAAACAGGGGGCGGCACTGAAGCTTTCTTT
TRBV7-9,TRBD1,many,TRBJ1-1,CASSLTGVSTEAFF,TGTGCCAGCAGCTTAACAGGGGTGAGCACTGAAGCTTTCTTT
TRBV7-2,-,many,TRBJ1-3,CASSLGRISGNTIYF,TGTGCCAGCAGCTTAGGAAGGATCTCTGGAAACACCATATATTTT
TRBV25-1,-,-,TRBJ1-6,CASSDPRTATNSPLHF,TGTGCCAGCAGTGACCCCAGGACAGCTACTAATTCACCCCTCCACTTT
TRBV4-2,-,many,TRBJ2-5,CASSQEERETQYF,TGTGCCAGCAGCCAAGAGGAGCGGGAGACCCAGTACTTC
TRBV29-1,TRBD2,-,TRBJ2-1,CSAGLTSGAYNEQFF,TGCAGCGCCGGCCTAACTAGCGGAGCGTACAATGAGCAGTTCTTC
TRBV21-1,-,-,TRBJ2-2,CASSSDRRETGELFF,TGTGCCAGCAGCAGTGACCGACGGGAAACCGGGGAGCTGTTTTTT
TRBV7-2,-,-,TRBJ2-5,CASSLGGAQYF,TGTGCCAGCAGCTTAGGTGGGGCCCAGTACTTC
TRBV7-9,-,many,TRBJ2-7,CASSLAGVYEQYF,TGTGCCAGCAGCTTAGCGGGAGTCTACGAGCAGTACTTC
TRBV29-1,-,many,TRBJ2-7,CSVEGPVWGEQYF,TGCAGCGTTGAAGGCCCGGTCTGGGGGGAGCAGTACTTC
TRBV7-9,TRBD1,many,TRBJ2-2,CASSLGTASNTGELFF,TGTGCCAGCAGTCTAGGGACAGCTTCGAACACCGGGGAGCTGTTTTTT
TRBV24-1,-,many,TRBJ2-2,CATSDLQKANTGELFF,TGTGCCACCAGTGATTTGCAAAAGGCTAACACCGGGGAGCTGTTTTTT
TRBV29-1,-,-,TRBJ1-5,CSPDRSQPQHF,TGCAGTCCCGACAGGTCCCAGCCCCAGCATTTT
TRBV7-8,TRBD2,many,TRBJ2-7,CASRRTSSSYEQYF,TGTGCCAGCAGAAGGACTAGCTCTTCCTACGAGCAGTACTTC
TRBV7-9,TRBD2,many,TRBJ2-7,CASSLSGSGEQYF,TGTGCCAGCAGCCTTAGCGGGAGTGGCGAGCAGTACTTC
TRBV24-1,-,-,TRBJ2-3,CATSESGLYTDTQYF,TGTGCCACCAGTGAGAGCGGATTATACACAGATACGCAGTATTTT
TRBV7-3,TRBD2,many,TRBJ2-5,CASSTGTSGSRETQYF,TGTGCCAGCAGCACCGGGACTAGCGGGAGTAGGGAGACCCAGTACTTC
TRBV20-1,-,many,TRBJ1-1,CSALTTLGAFF,TGCAGTGCCCTGACTACATTGGGAGCTTTCTTT
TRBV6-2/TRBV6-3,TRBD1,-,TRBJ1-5,CASSYTSGEPGQGELYNQPQHF,TGTGCCAGCAGTTACACCTCAGGAGAACCGGGACAGGGGGAGTTATACAATCAGCCCCAGCATTTT
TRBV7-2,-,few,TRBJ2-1,CASSIRTEQFF,TGTGCCAGCAGCATCCGGACAGAGCAGTTCTTC
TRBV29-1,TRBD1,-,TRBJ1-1,CSILTGDTEAFF,TGCAGCATCCTGACAGGGGACACTGAAGCTTTCTTT
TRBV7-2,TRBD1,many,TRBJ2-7,CASSRTRGQVYEQYF,TGTGCCAGCAGCCGTACCCGCGGACAGGTCTACGAGCAGTACTTC